The 29 T cell receptor beta chains below come from one sample, sequenced in a study of cytomegalovirus exposure and HLA in healthy donors. Amplification used 60 Vbeta primers and 13 Jbeta primers. Generated by immunoSEQ multiplex PCR, the TCRdb table keeps only in-frame clones and is missing some. The table has 150,000 to 200,000 clones, 76% seen once. The source material was PBMCs. The receptor source for this set is a male donor in good health and CMV-seronegative.

The V and J genes are TRBV5-4 and TRBJ2-5, with 8 bases lining up with TRBD1. Judging by the DNA end, TRBJ2-7 fits better; the J call may be wrong. Per germline, CDR1 SGHNT and CDR2 YYREEE (reference sequence). The CDR3 has 15 amino acids. The CDR3 nucleotides read TGTGCCAGCAGCTCGTTGGACAGGGAGTCCCTCGAGCAGTACTTC. It yields the protein CASSSLDRESLEQYF.

This clone was counted a few times. The chain uses TRBV21-1 and TRBJ2-1; the table's TRBD2 call for D was not verified on the DNA. TRBV21-1 is a recognized pseudogene. The CDR3 length is 16 residues. In nucleotides, the CDR3 is TGTGCCAGCATCCATGCGCTAGCGGAATTCTACAATGAGCAGTTCTTC. Its protein product is CASIHALAEFYNEQFF.

The chain has TRBV18 and TRBJ1-1, with 8 nucleotides matching TRBD1. V was pared by 0 bases and J by 4 bases, with 4 bases of the junction left unmatched. The germline gives CDR1 KGHSH, CDR2 LQKENI. The CDR3 has 15 amino acids. CDR3 DNA sequence: TGTGCCAGCTCACCACCAACAGGGGGGCTCACTGAAGCTTTCTTT. It specifies CASSPPTGGLTEAFF.

V usage is TRBV7-8 and J usage is TRBJ2-1; TRBD1 aligns across 8 bases. Losses at the gene ends were 4 bases for V and 5 bases for J; bases not matched to a gene: 10. This CDR3 spans 16 amino acids. Germline CDR1 and CDR2: SGHVS and FQNEAQ. CDR3 DNA sequence: TGTGCCAGCAGCTCAAGGCCACAGGGGGTGAACAATGAGCAGTTCTTC. Encoded protein: CASSSRPQGVNNEQFF.

The rearrangement links TRBV4-3 to TRBJ2-3, with TRBD2 matching 16 bases. This CDR3 comprises 17 residues. Per the germline V gene, CDR1 is LGHNA and CDR2 is YSLEER. V was clipped by 4 bases and J by 2 bases; unmatched bases: 3. The DNA of the CDR3 is TGCGCCAGCAGCCGGGGACTAGCGGGAGGGCCCACAGATACGCAGTATTTT. Translation gives CASSRGLAGGPTDTQYF.

This clone was observed a few times. The CDR3 reads CASSLSFGELFF. CDR3 sequence (DNA): TGTGCCAGCAGCTTATCGTTCGGGGAGCTGTTTTTT. This rearrangement joins TRBV7-8 to TRBJ2-2; D is unclear. V was cut by 2 bases and J by 7 bases, with 5 bases left in between. Germline V gene sequence: CDR1 SGHVS, CDR2 FQNEAQ. This CDR3 has 12 amino acids.

The rearrangement uses TRBV30 and TRBJ2-1; 13 bases are shared with TRBD2. Germline V gene sequence: CDR1 GTSNPN, CDR2 SVGIG (reference sequence). J was trimmed by 8 bases and V by 3 bases; bases with no gene match: 7. The CDR3 loop spans 15 amino acids. The CDR3 region is CAWSITSGRGHEQFF. The CDR3 DNA is TGTGCCTGGAGCATAACTAGCGGGAGGGGCCATGAGCAGTTCTTC. Combining the CDR3 with reference TRBV30 and TRBJ2-1 gives the whole variable domain SQTIHQWPATLVQPVGSPLSLECTVEGTSNPNLYWYRQAAGRGLQLLFYSVGIGQISSEVPQNLSASRPQDRQFILSSKKLLLSDSGFYLCAWSITSGRGHEQFFGPGTRLTVL.

The sample holds one count of this clone. The gene calls are TRBV2 and TRBJ2-5; the match to TRBD1 covers 7 bases. The DNA end is a closer match to TRBJ2-7, so the J assignment may be wrong. This CDR3 is 15 amino acids long. Germline V lookup: CDR1 SNHLY, CDR2 FYNNEI. The DNA for the CDR3 is TGTGCCAGCACCCTCAGGGACAGCGCTACCTACGAGCAGTACTTC. Its translation: CASTLRDSATYEQYF.

This sequence joins TRBV27 and TRBJ2-7; TRBD2 matches 14 bases. With V trimmed by 3 bases and J by 4 bases, 5 bases remained unmatched. CDR1 is MNHEY and CDR2 is SMNVEV in the germline V gene (reference sequence). CDR3 length: 16 residues. The CDR3 coding sequence is TGTGCCAGCAGTTTGACCGGGACTAGCGGGAGTTACGAGCAGTACTTC. Protein product: CASSLTGTSGSYEQYF.

The chain combines TRBV27 with TRBJ2-5; possible D gene TRBD2, 6 bases. The J call is doubtful: the DNA matches TRBJ2-7 better. Per the germline V gene, CDR1 is MNHEY and CDR2 is SMNVEV (reference sequence). The CDR3 has 16 amino acids. The CDR3 DNA reads TGTGCCAGCAGTTTAGGGTGGGGGGACCCCTCCTACGAGCAGTACTTC. Amino acid sequence: CASSLGWGDPSYEQYF.

The chain recombines TRBV7-2 with TRBJ2-1, with a tentative D call TRBD1 (6 bases). V gave up 1 base and J gave up 10 bases, with 17 bases separating them. This CDR3 is 15 amino acids long. Germline values: CDR1 SGHTA, CDR2 FQGNSA. The CDR3 coding sequence is TGTGCCAGCAGCTTAGGACTTTACAGGGAACGCGAGCAGTTCTTC. Translation gives CASSLGLYREREQFF.

This chain joins TRBV9 and TRBJ1-3; 9 bases are a match to TRBD1. Germline values: CDR1 SGDLS, CDR2 YYNGEE. CDR3 length equals 19 residues. J was trimmed by 1 base and V by 0 bases; bases with no gene match: 11. The CDR3 region is CASSVEGQGFRGSGNTIYF. Here the CDR3 DNA reads TGTGCCAGCAGCGTAGAAGGACAGGGGTTCCGAGGATCTGGAAACACCATATATTTT.

V and J are TRBV7-3 and TRBJ2-6; D gene ambiguous. The CDR3 is 14 amino acids. Germline CDR1 is SGHTA and CDR2 is FQGTGA. Trimming shortened V by 5 bases and J by 3 bases, and 8 bases separated the two germline ends. The CDR3 nucleotides read TGTGCCAGCAGCCCTCTTTTTGGGGCCAACGTCCTGACTTTC. Translated, it gives CASSPLFGANVLTF.

The chain joins TRBV5-1 to TRBJ2-7; D call uncertain. V shed 0 bases and J shed 1 base, with 11 bases lying between them. From germline, CDR1 is SGHRS and CDR2 YFSETQ. CDR3 size: 15 residues. As DNA, the CDR3 is TGCGCCAGCAGCTTGGCATCCGGCGGTTCCTACGAGCAGTACTTC. Its protein is CASSLASGGSYEQYF.

The chain has TRBV4-3 and TRBJ2-3; D may be TRBD1 (5 bases). CDR1 is LGHNA, CDR2 YSLEER, per germline. Between the trimmed V and J ends, which lost 1 base and 3 bases, there was a span of 11 bases. CDR3 size: 15 residues. The CDR3 here is CASSQVRGGTDTQYF. In nucleotides, the CDR3 is TGCGCCAGCAGCCAAGTAAGGGGTGGGACAGATACGCAGTATTTT.

This clone was found once. The V gene is TRBV4-2, the J gene TRBJ2-1, with 10 positions matching TRBD2. V trimming: 1 base; J trimming: 8 bases; junction bases outside the gene matches: 14. CDR3 length: 18 amino acids. Germline V lookup: CDR1 LGHNA, CDR2 YNFKEQ. The CDR3 loop is CASSQVASGGATRDEQFF. The CDR3 coding sequence is TGTGCCAGCAGCCAAGTCGCTAGCGGGGGCGCTACGAGGGATGAGCAGTTCTTC.

This rearrangement joins TRBV28 to TRBJ1-2; TRBD1 matches at 9 bases. V shed 8 bases, J shed 2 bases, and the junction held 3 bases outside the gene matches. This CDR3 spans 13 amino acids. The germline CDR1 and CDR2 sequences are MDHEN and SYDVKM. The CDR3 DNA reads as TGTGCCAGCGGACAGGGGAGAAACTATGGCTACACCTTC. Its translation is CASGQGRNYGYTF.

This clone has only a few counts. The rearrangement links TRBV5-1 to TRBJ2-2; 12 bases are a match to TRBD2. The CDR3 loop spans 17 amino acids. V trimming: 4 bases; J trimming: 5 bases; junction bases outside the gene matches: 9. In germline, CDR1 is SGHRS, CDR2 YFSETQ. CDR3 loop: CASSPRTSGAGTGELFF. Here the CDR3 DNA reads TGCGCCAGCAGCCCCAGGACTAGCGGGGCTGGGACCGGGGAGCTGTTTTTT. Full variable domain (remainder filled in from reference TRBV5-1 and TRBJ2-2): KAGVTQTPRYLIKTRGQQVTLSCSPISGHRSVSWYQQTPGQGLQFLFEYFSETQRNKGNFPGRFSGRQFSNSRSEMNVSTLELGDSALYLCASSPRTSGAGTGELFFGEGSRLTVL.

The V gene is TRBV11-1, the J gene TRBJ1-1; 7 bases are a match to TRBD1. Per germline, CDR1 SGHAT and CDR2 FQDESV (reference sequence). The V segment lost 0 bases and the J segment 0 bases; nucleotides outside the gene matches: 4. CDR3 length: 16 residues. In DNA, the CDR3 is TGTGCCAGCAGCTTAGCGGAAGGGGGCGTGAACACTGAAGCTTTCTTT. This translates into CASSLAEGGVNTEAFF.

V usage is TRBV14 and J usage is TRBJ2-7, with 8 bases identical to TRBD1. Germline assignment: CDR1 SGHDN and CDR2 FVKESK. This CDR3 is built from 15 residues. V lost 2 bases to trimming and J lost 2 bases; unmatched junction nucleotides: 5. The CDR3 protein is CASSQSGTGPYEQYF. Here the CDR3 DNA reads TGTGCCAGCAGCCAAAGTGGGACAGGTCCCTACGAGCAGTACTTC.

This chain joins TRBV25-1 and TRBJ2-3; a possible D gene is TRBD2 (8 bases). The V gene lost 8 bases and the J gene lost 2 bases, with 20 bases spanning the gap. Germline CDR1 MGHDK, CDR2 SYGVNS. This CDR3 has 16 amino acids. CDR3 bases: TGTGCCAGCCTCGGGAGGGCAGGGGGTTACACAGATACGCAGTATTTT. As protein: CASLGRAGGYTDTQYF.

As DNA, the CDR3 is TGCGCCAGCAGCTACTACGGCTCGCTAACCACAATGAGTATGTTCTTC. It specifies CASSYYGSLTTMSMFF. J is TRBJ2-1 and V is TRBV5-1, with D unclear. The germline V and J ends were trimmed by 3 bases and 15 bases, with 28 bases remaining between them. CDR3 length: 16 residues. Per the germline V gene, CDR1 is SGHRS and CDR2 is YFSETQ.

This clone was counted once. This rearrangement joins TRBV6-6 to TRBJ2-7; TRBD1 aligns across 9 bases. V lost 0 bases to trimming and J lost 2 bases; unmatched junction nucleotides: 5. The V gene's germline CDR1 is MNHNY and CDR2 SVGAGI (reference sequence). This CDR3 spans 16 amino acids. This CDR3 reads CASSYSTGTGTYEQYF. CDR3 in DNA: TGTGCCAGCAGTTACTCGACGGGGACAGGGACCTACGAGCAGTACTTC.

V and J are TRBV28 and TRBJ2-1; 13 positions agree with TRBD2. This CDR3 is 16 amino acids long. With V trimmed by 4 bases and J by 5 bases, 5 bases remained unmatched. Looked up from germline, CDR1 is MDHEN and CDR2 is SYDVKM. DNA of the CDR3: TGTGCCAGCAGTTGGGGTGGGACTAGCGGGAACAATGAGCAGTTCTTC. It specifies CASSWGGTSGNNEQFF.

The V call is TRBV7-3, the J call TRBJ1-2; D is unclear. This CDR3 is 12 amino acids long. Germline V gene sequence: CDR1 SGHTA, CDR2 FQGTGA. Trimming stripped 5 bases from V and 6 bases from J, with 10 bases between. Written as DNA, the CDR3 is TGTGCCAGCAGCAACCCGGGTAATGGCTACACCTTC. Translation: CASSNPGNGYTF.

The chain uses TRBV19 and TRBJ2-2; 8 nucleotides line up with TRBD1. There are 15 residues in the CDR3. Germline CDR1 and CDR2: LNHDA and SQIVND (reference sequence). With 7 bases clipped from V and 6 bases from J, the junction kept 10 bases outside the gene matches. Here the CDR3 DNA reads TGTGCCAGTACTTCAGGGGGCGGTTTTGCCGGGGAGCTGTTTTTT. Its protein is CASTSGGGFAGELFF.

Concerning this clone itself: The sample carries other DNA sequences with the same CDR3. V and J are TRBV10-3 and TRBJ2-1; 7 nucleotides match TRBD2. In germline, CDR1 is ENHRY, CDR2 SYGVKD. The CDR3 loop spans 14 amino acids. Losses at the gene ends were 10 bases for V and 8 bases for J; bases not matched to a gene: 14. The chain's CDR3 is CATGRTGQKDEQFF. In DNA, the CDR3 is TGTGCCACCGGGAGGACTGGGCAAAAGGATGAGCAGTTCTTC.

The chain recombines TRBV7-9 with TRBJ2-3, with 7 nucleotides matching TRBD2. The germline V gene encodes CDR1 SEHNR and CDR2 FQNEAQ (reference sequence). The trim removed 3 bases at V and 5 bases at J, leaving 8 bases unmatched. The CDR3 contains 15 residues. The CDR3 DNA reads as TGTGCCAGCAGCTTGAGCGGGACTCGGGAAGATACGCAGTATTTT. Encoded protein: CASSLSGTREDTQYF. Looking up the rest from reference TRBV7-9 and TRBJ2-3 gives the full variable domain: DTGVSQNPRHKITKRGQNVTFRCDPISEHNRLYWYRQTLGQGPEFLTYFQNEAQLEKSRLLSDRFSAERPKGSFSTLEIQRTEQGDSAMYLCASSLSGTREDTQYFGPGTRLTVL.

The rearrangement uses TRBV9 and TRBJ2-3; a possible D gene is TRBD1 (5 bases). Germline V lookup: CDR1 SGDLS, CDR2 YYNGEE. Trimming removed 0 bases from V and 4 bases from J, with 12 bases in between. The CDR3 has 15 residues. The CDR3 DNA reads TGTGCCAGCAGCGTAGCCCCCAGGGAAGCAGATACGCAGTATTTT. It translates to CASSVAPREADTQYF.